Presented here are 23 T cell receptor beta chains from one specimen sequenced in a study of T cell responses to AZD1222 COVID-19 vaccine (dated by TCRdb to the early 2020s). The sample's time point label, decoded: about 28 days (+/-7) after the second vaccine dose. The protocol used for the library was the immunoSEQ multiplex PCR assay. The table was pulled from immuneACCESS by TCRdb, which kept in-frame rearrangements only. Such tables lose some clones; where checked, under half of the loss comes from unresolved V genes, and the rest has no known cause. The sample has about 160,000 clones on record, approximately 92% of them singletons. Jointly, the top ten make up approximately 3.3% of the sample. The input for sequencing was peripheral blood, taken 28 days after the second AZD1222 dose. The receptors were gathered from an adult who received the AZD1222 COVID-19 vaccine.

V and J are TRBV24-1 and TRBJ1-5; a possible D gene is TRBD1 (5 bases). CDR3 length: 15 amino acids. Trimming took off 9 bases at V and 0 bases at J, with 14 bases between the two ends. Germline lookup yields CDR1 KGHDR and CDR2 SFDVKD. CDR3 sequence: CATAGGSDSNQPQHF. CDR3 nucleotide sequence: TGTGCCACCGCGGGGGGTTCCGATAGCAATCAGCCCCAGCATTTT.

The genes are TRBV28 and TRBJ1-2; TRBD1 aligns across 7 bases. The ends lost 4 bases at V and 4 bases at J; junction bases unmatched: 9. Germline V gene data show CDR1 as MDHEN and CDR2 as SYDVKM. The CDR3 runs to 15 residues. The CDR3 DNA reads as TGTGCCAGCAGTTCCGGACAGGATACATCCTATGGCTACACCTTC. It specifies CASSSGQDTSYGYTF.

The V and J genes are TRBV6-2 or TRBV6-3 and TRBJ2-1; D remains ambiguous. Between the trimmed V and J ends, which lost 3 bases and 9 bases, there was a span of 9 bases. This CDR3 comprises 12 residues. The germline V gene has CDR1 MNHEY and CDR2 SVGEGT. CDR3 region: CASSYRLGEQFF. The CDR3 DNA sequence: TGTGCCAGCAGTTATAGATTGGGTGAGCAGTTCTTC.

The table lists this clone with a few counts. The J gene is TRBJ2-2, the V gene TRBV9; 10 nucleotides agree with TRBD2. The CDR3 runs to 17 residues. With 0 bases clipped from V and 7 bases from J, the junction kept 9 bases outside the gene matches. Germline V gives CDR1 SGDLS, CDR2 YYNGEE. The CDR3 nucleotides are TGTGCCAGCAGCGTAGCCAGCGGGAGGGCCGGGGACGGGGAGCTGTTTTTT. Protein: CASSVASGRAGDGELFF.

The rearrangement uses TRBV5-1 and TRBJ2-7; 7 bases are a match to TRBD2. Germline-derived CDR1 and CDR2 are SGHRS and YFSETQ. The CDR3 covers 14 residues. V gave up 4 bases and J gave up 1 base; unmatched junction bases: 5. CDR3: CASSGGTTSYEQYF. The CDR3 DNA reads TGCGCCAGCAGCGGCGGGACTACATCCTACGAGCAGTACTTC.

The chain's CDR3 is CASSLSPDGDYGYTF. The CDR3 DNA sequence: TGTGCCAGCAGTTTATCGCCCGACGGCGACTATGGCTACACCTTC. The chain is built from TRBV27 and TRBJ1-2; no definite D call. Trimming stripped 0 bases from V and 3 bases from J, with 11 bases between. In germline, CDR1 is MNHEY, CDR2 SMNVEV (reference sequence). The CDR3 has 15 amino acids.

The gene calls are TRBV21-1 and TRBJ2-1. TRBV21-1 is a recognized pseudogene. This CDR3 spans 18 amino acids. This CDR3 is CASSPARTDFGSYNEQFF. The CDR3 DNA reads as TGTGCCAGCAGCCCCGCTAGGACGGATTTCGGCTCCTACAATGAGCAGTTCTTC.

The chain is built from TRBV2 and TRBJ2-7, with TRBD1 identical over 8 bases. Germline V lookup: CDR1 SNHLY, CDR2 FYNNEI. The CDR3 is made up of 13 amino acids. The J segment lost 7 bases and the V segment lost 8 bases, leaving 10 bases of the junction unmatched. CDR3 bases: TGTGCCAGCCTCAGCCAGGGGGCCCGGGAGCAGTACTTC. Its translation: CASLSQGAREQYF.

This chain links TRBV19 with TRBJ2-7; 10 bases match TRBD2. The CDR3 sequence is 15 residues long. Germline CDR1 LNHDA, CDR2 SQIVND (reference sequence). After removal of 7 bases from V and 2 bases from J, the junction contained 8 bases not matched to a gene. Here the CDR3 reads CASTSSGSSPYEQYF. CDR3 nucleotides: TGTGCCAGTACCTCTAGCGGGAGCTCTCCCTACGAGCAGTACTTC.

J is TRBJ2-1 and V is TRBV11-3, with D hard to call. The CDR3 covers 15 residues. Trimming took 5 bases from V and 0 from J, leaving 11 bases between them. Germline CDR1 is SGHNT and CDR2 is YENEEA. CDR3 residues: CASSPYPLSYNEQFF. The CDR3 nucleotides are TGTGCCAGCAGCCCTTATCCCCTCTCCTACAATGAGCAGTTCTTC. The full variable domain, rest sourced from reference TRBV11-3 and TRBJ2-1, is EAGVVQSPRYKIIEKKQPVAFWCNPISGHNTLYWYLQNLGQGPELLIRYENEEAVDDSQLPKDRFSAERLKGVDSTLKIQPAELGDSAVYLCASSPYPLSYNEQFFGPGTRLTVL.

The chain joins TRBV27 to TRBJ2-2, with 9 bases aligning to TRBD1. This CDR3 contains 17 residues. The junction had 17 bases not matched to a gene; V was cut back by 7 bases and J by 8 bases. Germline V lookup: CDR1 MNHEY, CDR2 SMNVEV (reference sequence). CDR3 residues: CASMLGPGQGVLGELFF. The CDR3 region has the DNA TGTGCCAGCATGTTGGGTCCGGGACAGGGTGTTTTGGGGGAGCTGTTTTTT.

The V gene is TRBV7-6, the J gene TRBJ2-2; either TRBD1 or TRBD2 may supply D (6 bases each). The CDR3 is 16 residues long. Trimming cost V 1 base and J 5 bases, with 14 bases left between them. Germline CDR1 is SGHVS and CDR2 is FNYEAQ. CDR3 bases: TGTGCCAGCAGCTTAGATTTCGGGGGCGTGACCGGGGAGCTGTTTTTT. Its protein is CASSLDFGGVTGELFF.

The J gene is TRBJ2-1, the V gene TRBV7-6; TRBD1 agrees at 8 bases. CDR1 and CDR2 (germline): SGHVS, FNYEAQ. J was trimmed by 4 bases and V by 2 bases; bases with no gene match: 7. CDR3 size: 16 residues. Here the CDR3 DNA reads TGTGCCAGCAGCTTACGCGGCCAGGGGGCTTACAATGAGCAGTTCTTC. Protein: CASSLRGQGAYNEQFF. The whole variable domain, filled in from reference TRBV7-6 and TRBJ2-1, reads GAGVSQSPRYKVTKRGQDVALRCDPISGHVSLYWYRQALGQGPEFLTYFNYEAQQDKSGLPNDRFSAERPEGSISTLTIQRTEQRDSAMYRCASSLRGQGAYNEQFFGPGTRLTVL.

J is TRBJ1-6 and V is TRBV10-3; 7 bases align to TRBD1. V was pared by 8 bases and J by 7 bases, with 2 bases of the junction left unmatched. CDR3 length: 12 amino acids. Germline-derived CDR1 and CDR2 are ENHRY and SYGVKD. The CDR3 spells CAIGQVNSPLHF. The DNA of the CDR3 is TGTGCCATCGGACAGGTGAATTCACCCCTCCACTTT.

The chain carries TRBV7-9 and TRBJ2-3, with 7 bases that match TRBD2. Germline V lookup: CDR1 SEHNR, CDR2 FQNEAQ (reference sequence). V shed 8 bases, J shed 4 bases, and the junction held 6 bases outside the gene matches. The CDR3 covers 13 residues. CDR3 sequence (DNA): TGTGCCAGCGGGGCTGGGGGGGCAGATACGCAGTATTTT. Protein sequence: CASGAGGADTQYF.

The J gene is TRBJ1-1, the V gene TRBV6-5; D is possibly TRBD1 (6 bases). V lost 7 bases to trimming and J lost 11 bases, with 14 bases between them. The CDR3 is made up of 11 amino acids. CDR1 and CDR2 (germline): MNHEY, SVGAGI. The chain's CDR3 is CASTQGPWAFF. CDR3 sequence (DNA): TGTGCCAGCACCCAGGGGCCCTGGGCTTTCTTT.

This clone has a handful of counts. V gene TRBV12-3 or TRBV12-4 combines with J gene TRBJ1-5; 10 nucleotides agree with TRBD1. With 5 bases clipped from V and 6 bases from J, the junction kept 1 base outside the gene matches. CDR3 length: 13 residues. The CDR3 region has the DNA TGTGCCAGCAGTCGGACAGGGGGTCAGCCCCAGCATTTT. Amino acids: CASSRTGGQPQHF.

This clone was recorded a few times. V and J are TRBV29-1 and TRBJ1-6, with D perhaps matching TRBD1 (5 bases). Germline-derived CDR1 and CDR2 are SQVTM and ANQGSEA. The CDR3 consists of 15 residues. V dropped 5 bases and J dropped 1 base, with 12 bases sitting between them. For the CDR3, the DNA is TGCAGCGTTCTTGGGGGAGGGTCCTATAATTCACCCCTCCACTTT. Protein: CSVLGGGSYNSPLHF.

This clone was observed a handful of times. The chain has TRBV6-1 and TRBJ2-1; D gene uncertain. The CDR3 extends over 14 amino acids. The V gene lost 1 base and the J gene lost 6 bases, with 10 bases spanning the gap. Germline CDR1 is MNHNS and CDR2 is SASEGT. Here the CDR3 reads CASSEGMESNEQFF. Written as DNA, the CDR3 is TGTGCCAGCAGTGAAGGGATGGAAAGCAATGAGCAGTTCTTC.

This rearrangement joins TRBV30 to TRBJ1-4; D is undetermined. The CDR3 spans 11 residues. CDR1 and CDR2 (germline): GTSNPN, SVGIG (reference sequence). V lost 0 bases and J lost 6, with 2 bases in between. In nucleotides, the CDR3 is TGTGCCTGGAGTGTCTATGAAAAACTGTTTTTT. Protein: CAWSVYEKLFF.

This clone has a single count. J is TRBJ1-2 and V is TRBV10-3; D gene ambiguous. CDR1 and CDR2 from the germline V gene are ENHRY and SYGVKD. The CDR3 has 14 residues. V lost 0 bases, J lost 0 bases, and 5 bases lay in between. CDR3 bases: TGTGCCATCAGTGAGTCTTTGACTAACTATGGCTACACCTTC. As protein: CAISESLTNYGYTF.

This chain joins TRBV18 and TRBJ1-5; weak D call: TRBD1 (6 bases). Trimming took off 3 bases at V and 6 bases at J, with 9 bases between the two ends. CDR1 KGHSH and CDR2 LQKENI come from the germline V gene. This CDR3 comprises 13 residues. CDR3 sequence (DNA): TGTGCCAGCTCACCCCCAGGGGCTCAGCCCCAGCATTTT. It codes for CASSPPGAQPQHF.

The V gene is TRBV12-3 or TRBV12-4, the J gene TRBJ1-5; D call uncertain. CDR3 length equals 13 residues. The ends were cut back, 3 bases at V and 6 bases at J, with 9 bases in the middle. In nucleotides, the CDR3 is TGTGCCAGCAGTTTCGGGGATTTTCAGCCCCAGCATTTT. Amino acid sequence: CASSFGDFQPQHF.